A selection of T cell receptor beta chains follows, all from one sample in a study of T cell changes during pregnancy in multiple sclerosis. Here immunoSEQ multiplex PCR was the method, and the copy in TCRdb shows in-frame clones only, minus some. The sample has about 59,000 clones, less than 95% seen once; the top ten hold roughly 2.4%. Sequences were derived from CD8+ T cells from peripheral blood mononuclear cells, sampled after pregnancy. The receptors stem from a female donor with multiple sclerosis, enrolled in a pregnancy study. The CDR3 runs from the conserved cysteine through the conserved F or W. The order of the fields is V gene, J gene, D gene, clone size, CDR3 protein, CDR3 DNA. A D gene is named only where the DNA matches it firmly. Some rows mark clone size as missing; the rest say once, few, many or name a class of expanded clone.

TRBV6-5,TRBJ2-2,TRBD2,-,CASRERGEATGELFF,TGTGCCAGCAGGGAGCGGGGGGAGGCCACCGGGGAGCTGTTTTTT
TRBV2,TRBJ2-1,-,-,CASSVLERNEQFF,TGTGCCAGCAGTGTACTAGAGCGGAATGAGCAGTTCTTC
TRBV10-2,TRBJ1-1,-,-,CASSETGVTEAFF,TGCGCCAGCAGCGAGACAGGCGTCACTGAAGCTTTCTTT
TRBV5-1,TRBJ2-2,-,-,CASSLGGAGELFF,TGCGCCAGCAGCCTAGGGGGGGCCGGGGAGCTGTTTTTT
TRBV28,TRBJ2-7,TRBD2,-,CASSLAAYEQYF,TGTGCCAGCTCTCTAGCGGCCTACGAGCAGTACTTC
TRBV10-3,TRBJ2-7,TRBD2,-,CAISELAGGWEQYF,TGTGCCATCAGTGAACTAGCGGGAGGGTGGGAGCAGTACTTC
TRBV10-2,TRBJ1-1,-,-,CASSAGDTEAFF,TGCGCCAGCTCCGCGGGGGACACTGAAGCTTTCTTT
TRBV9,TRBJ2-5,TRBD1,-,CASSVGQGTQETQYF,TGTGCCAGCAGCGTAGGACAGGGGACTCAAGAGACCCAGTACTTC
TRBV27,TRBJ1-2,TRBD1,-,CASSKGQVYHGYTF,TGTGCCAGCAGTAAGGGACAGGTCTATCATGGCTACACCTTC
TRBV30,TRBJ2-7,-,once,CAWSTAGYEQYF,TGTGCCTGGAGTACGGCAGGCTACGAGCAGTACTTC
TRBV28,TRBJ2-3,TRBD1,-,CASSLQGAGADTQYF,TGTGCCAGCAGTTTACAGGGGGCAGGTGCAGATACGCAGTATTTT
TRBV9,TRBJ2-3,TRBD1,-,CASSARQGVTDTQYF,TGTGCCAGCAGCGCACGGCAGGGGGTGACAGATACGCAGTATTTT
TRBV4-1,TRBJ1-1,-,-,CASSQEKAGLRTEAFF,TGCGCCAGCAGCCAAGAAAAAGCAGGGCTTAGGACTGAAGCTTTCTTT
TRBV19,TRBJ2-5,-,-,CASSPNRDWETQYF,TGTGCCAGTAGCCCAAACCGGGATTGGGAGACCCAGTACTTC
TRBV5-1,TRBJ1-1,-,-,CASSLLGDTEAFF,TGCGCCAGCAGCTTGCTCGGGGACACTGAAGCTTTCTTT
TRBV5-1,TRBJ2-7,-,-,CASSSDSSYEQYF,TGCGCCAGCAGCTCTGACTCATCCTACGAGCAGTACTTC
TRBV13,TRBJ2-7,-,once,CASSWGPGGEQYF,TGTGCCAGCAGCTGGGGGCCAGGCGGCGAGCAGTACTTC
TRBV9,TRBJ2-3,TRBD2,-,CASSTGSGLADTDTQYF,TGTGCCAGCAGCACCGGATCGGGACTAGCGGACACAGATACGCAGTATTTT
TRBV9,TRBJ2-1,-,-,CASSVKSGGYNEQFF,TGTGCCAGCAGCGTAAAATCGGGTGGGTACAATGAGCAGTTCTTC
TRBV2,TRBJ2-7,-,-,CASSVPWGGEEQYF,TGTGCCAGCAGTGTACCTTGGGGGGGCGAGGAGCAGTACTTC
TRBV2,TRBJ1-2,TRBD1,-,CASSEGTGYGYTF,TGTGCCAGCAGTGAAGGGACAGGGTATGGCTACACCTTC
TRBV6-5,TRBJ1-2,-,-,CASSLLGGRDYGYTF,TGTGCCAGCAGTTTACTGGGGGGGCGAGACTATGGCTACACCTTC
TRBV4-1,TRBJ1-5,-,-,CASSHREQPQHF,TGCGCCAGCAGCCACCGGGAACAGCCCCAGCATTTT
TRBV10-2,TRBJ1-4,TRBD1,-,CASSLDRAGEKLFF,TGCGCCAGCAGCCTCGACAGGGCCGGTGAAAAACTGTTTTTT
TRBV28,TRBJ2-7,TRBD2,-,CASSSGLAGYEQYF,TGTGCCAGCAGTTCCGGACTAGCGGGATACGAGCAGTACTTC
TRBV6-1,TRBJ2-7,-,-,CASSELQASSYEQYF,TGTGCCAGCAGTGAATTACAGGCATCATCCTACGAGCAGTACTTC
TRBV12-5,TRBJ2-1,-,once,CASATSPLEQFF,TGTGCTAGTGCCACTTCTCCATTAGAGCAGTTCTTC
TRBV5-1,TRBJ2-1,-,-,CASSSSTSATYNEQFF,TGCGCCAGCAGCTCCAGTACGAGCGCAACCTACAATGAGCAGTTCTTC
TRBV11-3,TRBJ2-7,-,-,CASSLGGGTQREQYF,TGTGCCAGCAGCTTAGGAGGCGGGACCCAACGCGAGCAGTACTTC